This T cell receptor (beta chain) was recorded in a study of control samples from healthy donors and cancer patients. This clone was counted once. Assay used: immunoSEQ multiplex PCR; TCRdb lists only in-frame clones, some missing. The table lists some 120,000 clones, approximately 90% of them singletons, with more than 6.5% in the top ten. The TCR comes from a man aged 18 to 29 in good health. Sequenced input: blood.

The CDR3 sequence: CSVVVQMDRAFF. CDR3 in DNA: TGCAGCGTTGTAGTACAGATGGATAGAGCTTTCTTT. V is TRBV29-1 and J is TRBJ1-1; D gene uncertain. V was trimmed by 4 bases and J by 10 bases, leaving 16 bases between them. This CDR3 comprises 12 residues. In germline, CDR1 is SQVTM, CDR2 ANQGSEA.